Described below is a single TCR beta chain sequence and its context. The CDR3 extends over 15 amino acids. V was cut by 4 bases and J by 4 bases, with 14 bases left in between. In germline, CDR1 is MNHNS, CDR2 SASEGT. The data were taken from a study of shared clonotypes between healthy human individuals. Study summary: Those who served as donors were a couple of women and a few men between the ages of 18 and 49.

CD8 cells regarded as naive lacked CD45RO, were positively chosen for CCR7, and omitted terminally differentiated effector memory CD45RA+ cells. Sorted-subset replicate PCR reactions were performed with about 210 ng DNA, corresponding to about 32,000 T cell genomes. Measured with immunoSEQ multiplex PCR; TCRdb has only the in-frame clones, and not every one. The sample has about 700,000 clones, around 90% seen once. Source material: naive CD8+ T cells sorted from blood. The chain employs TRBV6-1 and TRBJ2-1; tentative D call: TRBD1 (6 bases). This sequence was found in a man aged 25-45 years in good health. The CDR3 nucleotides read TGTGCCAGCAGTGCCCCAGGGGAACCTTACAATGAGCAGTTCTTC. Amino acid sequence: CASSAPGEPYNEQFF.